This T cell receptor beta chain is from a study of control samples from healthy donors and cancer patients. The method was immunoSEQ multiplex PCR; TCRdb's version includes in-frame clones alone and lacks a portion of them. The sample lists over 200,000 clones, over 75% occurring once. Germline V gives CDR1 SEHNR, CDR2 FQNEAQ (reference sequence). CDR3 size: 14 residues. V was clipped by 5 bases and J by 4 bases, with 14 bases between them. Sequencing was performed on PBMCs. The sequence came from a woman in her sixties or seventies with lung cancer. V usage is TRBV7-9 and J usage is TRBJ1-1; D gene uncertain. CDR3 nucleotides: TGTGCCAGCAGCACTCCGGGTGGGGTCACTGAAGCTTTCTTT. Translating it yields CASSTPGGVTEAFF.